This record covers a single TCR beta chain. Its antigen is undetermined. The sample comes from a study of shared clonotypes between healthy human individuals. Study details: Each donor contributed plates that comprised three CD4 naive, three CD4 memory, two CD8 naive and one CD8 memory.

The assay was run at deep level. Using immunoSEQ multiplex PCR, the repertoire was profiled, and TCRdb retains in-frame clones only, with some absent. This sample has roughly 700,000 clones, with about 90% found just once. Study results and caveats: Rarefaction gave evidence that sorted-subset sequencing remained incomplete despite large depth.

V gave up 4 bases and J gave up 0 bases, with 16 bases separating them. This CDR3 region has 16 residues. CDR1 and CDR2 (germline): SGHAT, FQNNGV. Adults of Caucasian background living in Nashville, Tennessee made up all donors. This TCR was sampled from a man younger than 35 in good health. Some clones in this sample may be carry-over from other donors' samples. The chain uses TRBV11-2 and TRBJ2-7, with D perhaps TRBD1 or TRBD2 (5 bases each). The specimen was memory CD8+ T cells from PBMCs. As to subset: CD45RO+ cells pooled with CCR7-negative TemRA cells. In nucleotides, the CDR3 is TGTGCCAGCAGCTCCCTGTTCGGGGCCAACTCCTACGAGCAGTACTTC. It yields the protein CASSSLFGANSYEQYF.